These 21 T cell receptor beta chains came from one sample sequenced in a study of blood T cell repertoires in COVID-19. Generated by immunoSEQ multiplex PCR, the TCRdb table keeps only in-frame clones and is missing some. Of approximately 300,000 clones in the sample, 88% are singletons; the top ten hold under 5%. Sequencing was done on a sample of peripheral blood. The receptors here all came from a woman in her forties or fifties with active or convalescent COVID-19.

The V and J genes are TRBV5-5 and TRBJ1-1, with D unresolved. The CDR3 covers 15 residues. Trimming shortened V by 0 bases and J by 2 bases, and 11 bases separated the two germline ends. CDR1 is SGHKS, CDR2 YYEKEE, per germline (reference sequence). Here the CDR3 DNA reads TGTGCCAGCAGCTTGGATGCAGGCCGAAACACTGAAGCTTTCTTT. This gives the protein CASSLDAGRNTEAFF.

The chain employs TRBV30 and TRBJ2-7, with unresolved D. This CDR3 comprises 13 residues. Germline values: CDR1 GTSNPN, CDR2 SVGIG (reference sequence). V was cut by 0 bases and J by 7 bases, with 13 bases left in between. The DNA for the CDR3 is TGTGCCTGGAGTGTAGTACGGTTCTTTGAGCAGTACTTC. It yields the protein CAWSVVRFFEQYF.

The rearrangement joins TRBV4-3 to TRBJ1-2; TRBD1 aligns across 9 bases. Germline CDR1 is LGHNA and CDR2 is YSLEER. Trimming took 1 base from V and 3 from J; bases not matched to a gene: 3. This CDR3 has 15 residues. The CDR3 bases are TGCGCCAGCAGCCAAGCCCGGACAGGGGACTATGGCTACACCTTC. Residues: CASSQARTGDYGYTF.

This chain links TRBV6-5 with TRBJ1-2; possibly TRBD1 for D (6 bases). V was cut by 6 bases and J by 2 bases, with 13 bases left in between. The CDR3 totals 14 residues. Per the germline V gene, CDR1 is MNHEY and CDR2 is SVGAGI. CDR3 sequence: CASRNTGTNYGYTF. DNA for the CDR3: TGTGCCAGCAGGAACACAGGGACCAACTATGGCTACACCTTC.

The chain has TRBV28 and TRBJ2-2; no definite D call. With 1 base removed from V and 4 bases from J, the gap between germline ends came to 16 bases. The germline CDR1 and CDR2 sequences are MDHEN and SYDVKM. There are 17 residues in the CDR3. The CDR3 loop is CASSLYRRRIGTGELFF. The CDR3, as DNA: TGTGCCAGCAGTTTATATCGGCGGCGGATCGGCACCGGGGAGCTGTTTTTT.

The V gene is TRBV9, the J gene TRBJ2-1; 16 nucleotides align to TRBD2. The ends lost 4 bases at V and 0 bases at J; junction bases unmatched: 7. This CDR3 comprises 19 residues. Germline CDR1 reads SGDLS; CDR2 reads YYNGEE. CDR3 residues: CASSLIGTSGGASYNEQFF. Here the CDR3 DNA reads TGTGCCAGCAGCCTTATTGGGACTAGCGGGGGGGCCTCCTACAATGAGCAGTTCTTC. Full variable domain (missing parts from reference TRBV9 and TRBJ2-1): DSGVTQTPKHLITATGQRVTLRCSPRSGDLSVYWYQQSLDQGLQFLIQYYNGEERAKGNILERFSAQQFPDLHSELNLSSLELGDSALYFCASSLIGTSGGASYNEQFFGPGTRLTVL.

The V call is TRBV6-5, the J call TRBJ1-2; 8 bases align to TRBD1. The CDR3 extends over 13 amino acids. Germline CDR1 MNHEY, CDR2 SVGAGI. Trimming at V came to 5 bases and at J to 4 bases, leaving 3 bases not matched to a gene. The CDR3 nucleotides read TGTGCCAGCAGTCCTGACAGGGGCTATGGCTACACCTTC. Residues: CASSPDRGYGYTF.

This CDR3 is CASSWSSGETSYEQYF. CDR3 DNA: TGTGCCAGCAGTTGGTCTAGCGGGGAGACCTCCTACGAGCAGTACTTC. This sequence joins TRBV27 and TRBJ2-7; 9 bases are shared with TRBD2. The CDR3 has 16 residues. After removal of 4 bases from V and 0 bases from J, the junction contained 7 bases not matched to a gene. CDR1 is MNHEY, CDR2 SMNVEV, per germline (reference sequence).

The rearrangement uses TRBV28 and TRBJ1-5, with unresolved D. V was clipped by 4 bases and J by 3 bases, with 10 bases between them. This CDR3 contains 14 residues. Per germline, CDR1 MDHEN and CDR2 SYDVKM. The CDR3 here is CASSSEVDNQPQHF. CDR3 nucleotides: TGTGCCAGCAGTTCCGAGGTTGACAATCAGCCCCAGCATTTT.

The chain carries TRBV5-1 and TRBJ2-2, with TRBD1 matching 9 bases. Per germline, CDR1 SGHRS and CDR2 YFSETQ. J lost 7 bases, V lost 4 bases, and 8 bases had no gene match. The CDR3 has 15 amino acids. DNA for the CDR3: TGCGCCAGCAGCACCGGGACAGGGATAAACGGGGAGCTGTTTTTT. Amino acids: CASSTGTGINGELFF.

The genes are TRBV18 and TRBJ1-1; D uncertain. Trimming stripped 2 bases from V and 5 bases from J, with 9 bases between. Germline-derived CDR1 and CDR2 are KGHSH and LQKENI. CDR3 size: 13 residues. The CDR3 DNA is TGTGCCAGCTCACCAAGGTGGGAGACTGAAGCTTTCTTT. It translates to CASSPRWETEAFF.

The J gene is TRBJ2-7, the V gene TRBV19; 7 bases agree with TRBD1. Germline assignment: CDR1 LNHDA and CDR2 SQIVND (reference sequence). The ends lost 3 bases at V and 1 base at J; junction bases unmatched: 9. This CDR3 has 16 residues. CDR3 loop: CASSIGTARGSYEQYF. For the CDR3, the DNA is TGTGCCAGTAGTATTGGGACAGCTCGAGGATCCTACGAGCAGTACTTC.

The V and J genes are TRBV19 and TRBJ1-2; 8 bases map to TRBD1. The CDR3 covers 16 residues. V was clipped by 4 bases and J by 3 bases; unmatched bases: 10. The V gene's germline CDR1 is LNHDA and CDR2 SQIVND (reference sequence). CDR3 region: CASSTNRGYGDYGYTF. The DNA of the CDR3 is TGTGCCAGTAGTACTAACAGGGGGTATGGGGACTATGGCTACACCTTC.

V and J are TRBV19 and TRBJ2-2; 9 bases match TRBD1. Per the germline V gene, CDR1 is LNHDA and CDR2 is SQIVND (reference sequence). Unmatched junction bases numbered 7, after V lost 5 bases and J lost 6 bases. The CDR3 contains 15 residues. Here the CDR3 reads CASSSGTGRAGELFF. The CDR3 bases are TGTGCCAGTAGTTCCGGGACAGGGAGGGCCGGGGAGCTGTTTTTT.

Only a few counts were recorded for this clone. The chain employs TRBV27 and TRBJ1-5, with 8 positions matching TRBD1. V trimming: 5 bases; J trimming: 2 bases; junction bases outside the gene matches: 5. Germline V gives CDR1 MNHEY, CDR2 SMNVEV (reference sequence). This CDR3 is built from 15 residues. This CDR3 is CASSPSDRGNQPQHF. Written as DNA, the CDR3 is TGTGCCAGCAGTCCCTCGGACAGGGGCAATCAGCCCCAGCATTTT.

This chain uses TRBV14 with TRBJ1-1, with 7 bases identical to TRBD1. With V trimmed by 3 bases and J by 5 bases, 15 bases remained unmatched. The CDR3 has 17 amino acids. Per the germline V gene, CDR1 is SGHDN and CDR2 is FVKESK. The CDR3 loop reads CASSHRQGLGEGTEAFF. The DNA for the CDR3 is TGTGCCAGCAGCCACCGACAGGGCCTAGGCGAAGGAACTGAAGCTTTCTTT. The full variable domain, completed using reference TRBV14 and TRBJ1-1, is EAGVTQFPSHSVIEKGQTVTLRCDPISGHDNLYWYRRVMGKEIKFLLHFVKESKQDESGMPNNRFLAERTGGTYSTLKVQPAELEDSGVYFCASSHRQGLGEGTEAFFGQGTRLTVV.

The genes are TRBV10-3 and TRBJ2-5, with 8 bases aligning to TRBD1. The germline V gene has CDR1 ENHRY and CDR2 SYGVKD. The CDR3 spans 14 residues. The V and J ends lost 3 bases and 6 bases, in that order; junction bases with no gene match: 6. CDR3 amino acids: CAISEEDRDKTQYF. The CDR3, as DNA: TGTGCCATCAGTGAAGAGGACAGGGATAAGACCCAGTACTTC.

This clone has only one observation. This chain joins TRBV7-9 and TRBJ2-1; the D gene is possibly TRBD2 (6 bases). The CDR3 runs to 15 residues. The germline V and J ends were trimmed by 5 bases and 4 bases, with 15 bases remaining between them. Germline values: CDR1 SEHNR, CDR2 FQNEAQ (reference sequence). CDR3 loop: CASSQTLGLYNEQFF. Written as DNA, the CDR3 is TGTGCCAGCAGCCAGACCCTCGGACTATACAATGAGCAGTTCTTC.

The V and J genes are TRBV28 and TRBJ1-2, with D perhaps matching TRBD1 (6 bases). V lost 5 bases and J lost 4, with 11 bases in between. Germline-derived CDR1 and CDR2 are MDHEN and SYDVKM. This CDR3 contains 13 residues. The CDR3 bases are TGTGCCAGCAGTCTCTTGGGGGCCTATGGCTACACCTTC. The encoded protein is CASSLLGAYGYTF.

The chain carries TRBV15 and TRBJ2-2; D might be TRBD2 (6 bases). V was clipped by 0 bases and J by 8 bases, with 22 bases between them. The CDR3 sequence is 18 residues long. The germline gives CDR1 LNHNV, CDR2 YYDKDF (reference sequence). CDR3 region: CATSRENLRVADLGELFF. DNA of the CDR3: TGTGCCACCAGCAGAGAAAATCTGAGGGTAGCGGACCTAGGGGAGCTGTTTTTT.

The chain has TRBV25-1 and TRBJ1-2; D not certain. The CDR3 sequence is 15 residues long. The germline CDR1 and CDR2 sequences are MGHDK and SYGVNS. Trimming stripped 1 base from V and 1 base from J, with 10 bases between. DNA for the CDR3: TGTGCCAGCAGTGAATCGGGAGGGCGTAACTATGGCTACACCTTC. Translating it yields CASSESGGRNYGYTF.